Below, one TCR beta chain is given with its context. The V gene's germline CDR1 is LGHNA and CDR2 YNFKEQ. This CDR3 is 14 amino acids long. V was shortened by 7 bases and J by 3 bases, with 15 bases between the two germline ends. This record comes from a study of blood T cell repertoires in COVID-19. Whole-study context: From the United States, Italy and Spain came samples of acute and convalescent COVID-19. PBMCs, B-cell-depleted T cells, or T cells were the source of the cDNA or gDNA that made up the material.

Original data processing: By means of reference gene primer amplification, nucleated cell counts were estimated. Clones were read by immunoSEQ multiplex PCR, and TCRdb kept only the in-frame ones, dropping some. The D gene and trimming were derived from the DNA, and the V and J assignments and clone size from that table. The data contain some 380,000 clones, 90% of them singletons. Sequencing input: peripheral blood. The receptor was derived from a man between 18 and 29 years old with active or convalescent COVID-19. The rearrangement joins TRBV4-2 to TRBJ1-1; D may be TRBD1 (5 bases). CDR3 coding DNA: TGTGCCAGCAAACCAGGGCTGAATGACACTGAAGCTTTCTTT. This encodes CASKPGLNDTEAFF.